This T cell receptor (beta chain) was captured in a study of T cells after yellow fever vaccination. This clonotype was counted many times. The antigen is not known. General study points: Of the clonotypes, a small share occurred in both CD4 and CD8 compartments.

The CDR3 is 12 residues long. The V and J ends lost 6 bases and 6 bases respectively, with 10 bases between them. In germline, CDR1 is SGHVS, CDR2 FNYEAQ. TCRdb fed the 5' RACE reads into MiXCR, producing one record per CDR3 protein. The table lists 60,000 to 95,000 distinct CDR3 sequences, more than 5.5% of them singletons. Here the sequenced sample was CD8+ T cells sorted from PBMCs, taken approximately 11 days after the first yellow fever vaccination. V gene TRBV7-6 combines with J gene TRBJ2-3; either TRBD1 or TRBD2 may fit D (5 bases each). The clonotype was recovered from a man aged 18 to 30 who received the YFV17D yellow fever vaccine. The CDR3 DNA follows: TGTGCCAGCAGGGGGGTCGCGGATACGCAGTATTTT. Translation gives CASRGVADTQYF.